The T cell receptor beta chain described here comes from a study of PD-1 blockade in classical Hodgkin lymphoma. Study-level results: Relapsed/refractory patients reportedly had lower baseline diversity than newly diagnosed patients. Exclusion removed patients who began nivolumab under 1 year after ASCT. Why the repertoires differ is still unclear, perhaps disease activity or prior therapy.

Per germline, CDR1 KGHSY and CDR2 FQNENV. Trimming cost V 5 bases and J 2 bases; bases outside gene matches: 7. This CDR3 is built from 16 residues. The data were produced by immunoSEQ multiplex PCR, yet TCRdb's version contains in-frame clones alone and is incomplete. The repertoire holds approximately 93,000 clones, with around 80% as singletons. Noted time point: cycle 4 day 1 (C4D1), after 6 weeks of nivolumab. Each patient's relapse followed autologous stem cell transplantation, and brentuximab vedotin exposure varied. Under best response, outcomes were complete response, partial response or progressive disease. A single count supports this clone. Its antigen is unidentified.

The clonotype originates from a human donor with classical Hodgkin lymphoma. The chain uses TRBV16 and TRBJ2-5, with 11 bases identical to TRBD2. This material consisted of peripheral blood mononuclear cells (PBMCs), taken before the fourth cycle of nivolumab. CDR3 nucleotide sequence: TGTGCCAGCAGCAAACGGACTAGCGGGTTACAAGAGACCCAGTACTTC. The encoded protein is CASSKRTSGLQETQYF.